These 17 T cell receptor beta chains came from one sample sequenced in a study of cytomegalovirus exposure and HLA in healthy donors (dated by TCRdb to about 2017). Library generation was performed with the immunoSEQ multiplex PCR assay. For the multiplex PCR, a mixture combining 60 forward primers for TCR Vbeta segments and 13 reverse primers for TCR Jbeta segments was used. Drawn from immuneACCESS, this table holds only the in-frame rearrangements with V and J called that TCRdb kept. Clones are partly lost; checked studies trace under half to an unresolved V gene and leave the rest unexplained. The sample table lists 64,000 or so clones, over 75% of them with a count of one. The ten largest account for about 11% of the sample. Sequencing was performed on PBMCs. The receptors come from a female donor in good health and CMV-seronegative.

This chain connects TRBV5-8 to TRBJ1-1, with a tentative D call TRBD1 (5 bases). Germline loops: CDR1 SGHTS, CDR2 YDEGEE. The CDR3 sequence is 12 residues long. Deletions cut 3 bases from V and 9 bases from J, with 12 bases between. CDR3 amino acids: CASSSTPGKAFF. The CDR3 DNA is TGTGCCAGCAGCTCTACTCCAGGGAAAGCTTTCTTT.

The rearrangement joins TRBV28 to TRBJ2-7, with a tentative D call TRBD1 (6 bases). V was shortened by 5 bases and J by 5 bases, with 10 bases between the two germline ends. This CDR3 spans 12 amino acids. Looked up from germline, CDR1 is MDHEN and CDR2 is SYDVKM. The CDR3 sequence is CASSEYRDEQYF. CDR3 nucleotide sequence: TGTGCCAGCAGTGAATACAGGGACGAGCAGTACTTC.

This clone showed up just once. The gene calls are TRBV7-3 and TRBJ2-3; 7 bases match TRBD2. The CDR3 contains 14 residues. Germline CDR1 reads SGHTA; CDR2 reads FQGTGA. The J segment lost 2 bases and the V segment lost 6 bases, leaving 5 bases of the junction unmatched. The CDR3 nucleotides are TGTGCCAGCAGTCTAGCGGTAAACACAGATACGCAGTATTTT. It yields the protein CASSLAVNTDTQYF.

CDR3 bases: TGTGCCAGCACCGAACAAGCGGGAGGAGGGTACGAGCAGTACTTC. It translates to CASTEQAGGGYEQYF. The rearrangement joins TRBV7-2 to TRBJ2-7; TRBD2 matches 9 bases. The CDR3 sequence is 15 residues long. After removal of 7 bases from V and 4 bases from J, the junction contained 11 bases not matched to a gene. Germline lookup yields CDR1 SGHTA and CDR2 FQGNSA.

This clone was detected once. The chain recombines TRBV18 with TRBJ1-4; 7 bases line up with TRBD1. The CDR3 runs 16 residues. After removal of 1 base from V and 4 bases from J, the junction contained 6 bases not matched to a gene. Germline V gene data show CDR1 as KGHSH and CDR2 as LQKENI. CDR3 DNA: TGTGCCAGCTCACCACGAGGGGGCAGGGATAATGAAAAACTGTTTTTT. This codes for CASSPRGGRDNEKLFF.

V usage is TRBV5-8 and J usage is TRBJ2-1; D may be TRBD2 (7 bases). CDR1 and CDR2 from the germline V gene are SGHTS and YDEGEE. V gave up 5 bases and J gave up 6 bases, with 21 bases separating them. This CDR3 region has 16 residues. CDR3 coding DNA: TGTGCCAGCAGTCCCTTTGAGGGGGGGCTCTCCAATGAGCAGTTCTTC. Residues: CASSPFEGGLSNEQFF.

This chain connects TRBV6-6 to TRBJ1-1, with D possibly being TRBD1 (5 bases). Trimming shortened V by 5 bases and J by 1 base, and 11 bases separated the two germline ends. The CDR3 runs 14 residues. Germline assignment: CDR1 MNHNY and CDR2 SVGAGI (reference sequence). The CDR3 DNA is TGTGCCAGCAGTCTCAGGAGGGGGAACACTGAAGCTTTCTTT. Translated: CASSLRRGNTEAFF.

Of note for this clone: At one of its ends the junction is not consistent with the germline gene, which may arise from a read error. V and J are TRBV7-8 and TRBJ2-6, with a weak D call TRBD1 (5 bases). Looked up from germline, CDR1 is SGHVS and CDR2 is FQNEAQ. The length of the CDR3 is 14 residues. The CDR3 spells CASTRTSGANGLTF. For the CDR3, the DNA is TGTGCCAGCACCCGTACCTCTGGGGCCAACGGCCTGACTTTC. Looking up the rest from reference TRBV7-8 and TRBJ2-6 gives the full variable domain: GAGVSQSPRYKVAKRGQDVALRCDPISGHVSLFWYQQALGQGPEFLTYFQNEAQLDKSGLPSDRFFAERPEGSVSTLKIQRTQQEDSAVYLCASTRTSGANGLTFGAGSRLTVL.

J is TRBJ2-1 and V is TRBV10-3; D gene unclear. CDR1 is ENHRY and CDR2 is SYGVKD in the germline V gene. This CDR3 is 14 amino acids long. The V end lost 3 bases, the J end lost 7 bases, and 13 bases lay between the germline ends. CDR3 loop: CAISEQIGDNEQFF. The CDR3 DNA follows: TGTGCCATCAGTGAACAGATAGGCGATAATGAGCAGTTCTTC.

This CDR3 is CATSRLIRVYNEKLFF. The CDR3 DNA follows: TGTGCCACCAGCAGACTAATACGGGTTTATAATGAAAAACTGTTTTTT. The chain recombines TRBV15 with TRBJ1-4; D uncertain. Germline V gene lookup returns CDR1 LNHNV and CDR2 YYDKDF (reference sequence). V lost 2 bases, J lost 4 bases, and 14 bases lay in between. CDR3 size: 16 residues.

Only a few counts were recorded for this clone. Here the CDR3 reads CASSPNSGGPNSYEQYF. In DNA form, the CDR3 reads TGTGCCAGCTCACCCAATTCAGGGGGGCCCAACTCCTACGAGCAGTACTTC. V and J are TRBV18 and TRBJ2-7; maybe TRBD1 (7 bases). The CDR3 has 17 residues. Germline CDR1 is KGHSH and CDR2 is LQKENI. The V and J ends lost 3 bases and 0 bases respectively, with 18 bases between them.

The chain has TRBV28 and TRBJ2-3; TRBD1 aligns across 7 bases. Looked up from germline, CDR1 is MDHEN and CDR2 is SYDVKM. This CDR3 comprises 15 residues. Trimming at V came to 4 bases and at J to 0 bases, leaving 4 bases not matched to a gene. The CDR3 DNA reads TGTGCCAGCAGTTCCGGGACAGCAAGCACAGATACGCAGTATTTT. Its translation is CASSSGTASTDTQYF.

The chain has TRBV2 and TRBJ2-7; no firm D call. The CDR3 runs to 14 residues. Germline V gives CDR1 SNHLY, CDR2 FYNNEI. Between the trimmed V and J ends, which lost 6 bases and 0 bases, there was a span of 12 bases. The CDR3 here is CASSILESSYEQYF. CDR3 bases: TGTGCCAGCAGCATACTCGAATCCTCCTACGAGCAGTACTTC.

Note on this clone: Sequence at one end of the junction differs from germline and may be a read error. The CDR3 DNA is TGCAGCGTTGAACGGAGGAATGGAAAACTGTTTTTT. Translated: CSVERRNGKLFF. The J gene is TRBJ1-4, the V gene TRBV29-1; no reliable D call. This CDR3 contains 12 residues. The germline V gene has CDR1 SQVTM and CDR2 ANQGSEA. Variable domain in full (rest from reference TRBV29-1 and TRBJ1-4): SAVISQKPSRDICQRGTSLTIQCQVDSQVTMMFWYRQQPGQSLTLIATANQGSEATYESGFVIDKFPISRPNLTFSTLTVSNMSPEDSSIYLCSVERRNGKLFFGSGTQLSVL.

The genes are TRBV30 and TRBJ1-4, with 7 bases fitting TRBD1. The CDR3 spans 15 residues. After removal of 8 bases from V and 3 bases from J, the junction contained 12 bases not matched to a gene. CDR1 is GTSNPN and CDR2 is SVGIG in the germline V gene (reference sequence). CDR3 residues: CATLQGEPANEKLFF. The CDR3 DNA sequence: TGTGCCACCCTCCAGGGGGAACCGGCTAATGAAAAACTGTTTTTT.

This rearrangement joins TRBV21-1 to TRBJ1-4; TRBD1 is the table's D call, not checked against the DNA. TRBV21-1 constitutes a pseudogene. The CDR3 sequence is 18 residues long. The CDR3 region is CASSKGNRVVATNEKLFF. DNA for the CDR3: TGTGCCAGCAGCAAGGGTAACAGGGTGGTCGCAACTAATGAAAAACTGTTTTTT.

The chain couples TRBV29-1 to TRBJ2-7; 9 nucleotides match TRBD1. The ends lost 1 base at V and 6 bases at J; junction bases unmatched: 10. This CDR3 contains 15 residues. Germline CDR1 is SQVTM and CDR2 is ANQGSEA. The CDR3 DNA follows: TGCAGCGTTGAAGCCCTACTACAGGGGGCCCTCGAGCAGTACTTC. The encoded protein is CSVEALLQGALEQYF.